These T cell receptor beta chains were read from a single sample in a study of beta chain features in type 1 diabetes. Method: immunoSEQ multiplex PCR; TCRdb's copy keeps in-frame clones and lacks some. The profile shows 300,000 to 350,000 clones, about 15% of them singletons. Specimen: central memory CD4+ T cells from blood. All receptors derive from a man aged 30 to 39 in good health. Both conserved end residues are part of each CDR3. The D gene is left open where the match is weak. Some rows have no size entry. The others give once, few or many, or a class for an expanded clone.

j_gene,abundance,d_gene,v_gene,CDR3nt,CDR3aa
TRBJ2-1,NA,NA,TRBV7-9,TGTGCCAGCAGCTTGGTAGGCAGGTCCCATGAGCAGTTCTTC,CASSLVGRSHEQFF
TRBJ1-5,few,NA,TRBV7-9,TGTGCCAGCAGCTCGGACGGAGATAGCAATCAGCCCCAGCATTTT,CASSSDGDSNQPQHF
TRBJ1-2,NA,TRBD1,TRBV5-5,TGTGCCAGCAGCATACTCCCTGGACAGGGGGGTTTAGACTATGGCTACACCTTC,CASSILPGQGGLDYGYTF
TRBJ1-1,few,TRBD1,TRBV14,TGTGCCAGCAGCCTGAGGACAGGGTTCGGCACTGAAGCTTTCTTT,CASSLRTGFGTEAFF
TRBJ1-1,NA,NA,TRBV6-1,TGTGCCAGCAGTCCTCCAAGAGGCGACGAAGCTTTCTTT,CASSPPRGDEAFF
TRBJ2-5,NA,NA,TRBV5-1,TGCGCCAGCAGCTTCGGCCTAGAACAAGAGACCCAGTACTTC,CASSFGLEQETQYF
TRBJ2-2,NA,NA,TRBV7-9,TGTGCCAGCAGCTTACGAGGGGGAGGGTATACCGGGGAGCTGTTTTTT,CASSLRGGGYTGELFF
TRBJ2-2,NA,TRBD2,TRBV6-4,TGTGCCAGCAGGGGGACTAGGGACACCGGGGAGCTGTTTTTT,CASRGTRDTGELFF
TRBJ2-3,few,NA,TRBV7-2,TGTGCCAGCAGCTTACTAGCTTACACAGATACGCAGTATTTT,CASSLLAYTDTQYF
TRBJ1-2,many,TRBD1,TRBV30,TGTGCCTTACCCGGGACAGGGGGATTCTATGGCTACACCTTC,CALPGTGGFYGYTF
TRBJ2-2,many,TRBD2,TRBV19,TGTGCCAGTCCCCCCTTGGGACTAGCGGGAGTTGGCACCGGGGAGCTGTTTTTT,CASPPLGLAGVGTGELFF
TRBJ1-2,few,NA,TRBV25-1,TGTGCCAGCAGTGAAGGTGGTAACTATGGCTACACCTTC,CASSEGGNYGYTF
TRBJ2-7,NA,NA,TRBV5-1,TGCGCCAGCAGCTTGTATGGGCATCCTACCTACGAGCAGTACTTC,CASSLYGHPTYEQYF
TRBJ2-1,many,TRBD2,TRBV30,TGTGCCTGGCGTCGGGGCGATAGGCGGGAGGGGGAGCAGTTCTTC,CAWRRGDRREGEQFF
TRBJ2-1,few,NA,TRBV4-3,TGCGCCAGCAGCCAAGATTGGGGGGAGGTCGCCAATGAGCAGTTCTTC,CASSQDWGEVANEQFF
TRBJ1-2,few,TRBD1,TRBV5-6,TGTGCCAGCAGAACCGGGACAGAGGACTACTATGGCTACACCTTC,CASRTGTEDYYGYTF
TRBJ2-1,NA,TRBD2,TRBV6-1,TGTGCCAGCAGCAGACTAGCTCCCGGTGAGCAGTTCTTC,CASSRLAPGEQFF
TRBJ1-2,few,TRBD1,TRBV7-9,TGTGCCAGCAGCGACAGGGGGCGCGACTATGGCTACACCTTC,CASSDRGRDYGYTF
TRBJ1-5,NA,NA,TRBV28,TGTGCCAGCAGGAAAGACAGGCTCAATCAGCCCCAGCATTTT,CASRKDRLNQPQHF
TRBJ1-4,few,NA,TRBV11-3,TGTGCCAGCAGCTTAGTCGGGCTCGGAGAAAAACTGTTTTTT,CASSLVGLGEKLFF
TRBJ1-1,few,TRBD1,TRBV2,TGTGCCACTAAACAGGGGAGAAACACTGAAGCTTTCTTT,CATKQGRNTEAFF
TRBJ1-2,many,NA,TRBV21-1,TGTGCCAGCTCATATGGCTACACCTTC,CASSYGYTF